The clone carrying this T cell receptor (beta chain) was counted between two and nine times. The antigen is unknown. TCRdb ran MiXCR on the PCR reads and lists one entry per CDR3 protein. The sample consists of about half a million distinct CDR3 sequences, about 21% of them appearing once. This entry is derived from a study of molecular identifiers for immune sequencing clone quantification. Study-level findings and limits: Among about a million naive cells, as was reported, spiked Jurkat TCR RNA from one cell was detectable. Clones above 20 RNA copies contained over 99% of effector molecules but under 1% of naive ones.

It was from around 20,000 to 990,000 sorted cells, with 10%, 30% or 50% RNA, that naive CD8 libraries came. The material sequenced was naive CD8+ T cells from blood, with Jurkat cell RNA spiked in. Specified subset: FACS-sorted CD8+CD4-CCR7+CD45RA+ naive T cells. This receptor was identified in a human donor in good health. Some libraries in this study had Jurkat cell RNA spiked in.

CDR3 in DNA: TGTGCCAGCAGCTTCTTTGATCGGGGACAGGGGGCATTCACAGATACGCAGTATTTT. As protein: CASSFFDRGQGAFTDTQYF. The chain carries TRBV7-9 and TRBJ2-3; TRBD1 aligns across 12 bases. The CDR3 has 19 amino acids. V was pared by 3 bases and J by 2 bases, with 12 bases of the junction left unmatched. Germline V gives CDR1 SEHNR, CDR2 FQNEAQ (reference sequence).